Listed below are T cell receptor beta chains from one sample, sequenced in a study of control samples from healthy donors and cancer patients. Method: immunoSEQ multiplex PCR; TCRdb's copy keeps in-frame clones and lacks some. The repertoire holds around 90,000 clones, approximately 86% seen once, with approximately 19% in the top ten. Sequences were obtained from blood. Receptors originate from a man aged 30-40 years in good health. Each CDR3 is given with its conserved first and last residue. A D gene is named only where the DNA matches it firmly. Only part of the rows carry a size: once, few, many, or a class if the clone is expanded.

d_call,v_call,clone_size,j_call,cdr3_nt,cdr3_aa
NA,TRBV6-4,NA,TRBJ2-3,TGTGCCAGCAGTGACGGGTTAGCGACAGATACGCAGTATTTT,CASSDGLATDTQYF
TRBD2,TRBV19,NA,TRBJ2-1,TGTGCCAGCTCCCTGAGGGAGGGCGGGGGTGAGCAGTTCTTC,CASSLREGGGEQFF
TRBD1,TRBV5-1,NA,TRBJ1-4,TGCGCCAGCAGTTCCGGGACAGGGGGAGTTTTT,CASSSGTGGVF
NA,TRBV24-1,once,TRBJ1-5,TGTGCCACCAGTGACCCCTTGGGGCCCCAGCATTTT,CATSDPLGPQHF
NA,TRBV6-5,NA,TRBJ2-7,TGTGCCAGCAGGACCGGGCCCCAGGGCGACGAGCAGTACTTC,CASRTGPQGDEQYF
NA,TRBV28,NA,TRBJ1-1,TGTGCCGCCCATAGGGCTTTTATCTCGAACACTGAAGCTTTCTTT,CAAHRAFISNTEAFF
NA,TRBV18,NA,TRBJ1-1,TGTGCCAGCTCACCACAGGGGGGAAGGAACACTGAAGCTTTCTTT,CASSPQGGRNTEAFF
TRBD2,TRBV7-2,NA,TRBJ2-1,TGTGCCAGCAGCTTGGTCAGACTAGCGGTGAGCTCCTACAATGAGCAGTTCTTC,CASSLVRLAVSSYNEQFF
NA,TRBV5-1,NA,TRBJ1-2,TGCGCCAGCAGCCAAGGGACGGCAGAAACCTTC,CASSQGTAETF
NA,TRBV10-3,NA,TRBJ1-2,TGTGCCATCAGTGTTCAGAACTATGGCTACACCTTC,CAISVQNYGYTF
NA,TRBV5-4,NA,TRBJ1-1,TGTGCCAGCACCCTAGACCTGAACACTGAAGCTTTCTTT,CASTLDLNTEAFF